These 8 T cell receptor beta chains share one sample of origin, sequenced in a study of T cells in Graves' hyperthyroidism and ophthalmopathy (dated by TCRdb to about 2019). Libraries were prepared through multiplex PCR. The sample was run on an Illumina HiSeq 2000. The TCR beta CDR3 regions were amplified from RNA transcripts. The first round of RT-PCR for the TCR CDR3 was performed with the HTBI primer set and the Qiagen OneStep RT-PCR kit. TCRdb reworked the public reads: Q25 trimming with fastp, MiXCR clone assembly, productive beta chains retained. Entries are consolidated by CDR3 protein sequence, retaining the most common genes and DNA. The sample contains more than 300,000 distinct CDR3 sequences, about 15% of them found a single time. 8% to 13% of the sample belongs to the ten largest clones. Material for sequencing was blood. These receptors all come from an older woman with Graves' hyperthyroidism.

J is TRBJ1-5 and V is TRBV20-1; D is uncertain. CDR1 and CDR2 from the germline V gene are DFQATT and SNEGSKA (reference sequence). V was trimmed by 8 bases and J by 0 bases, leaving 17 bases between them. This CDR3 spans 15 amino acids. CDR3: CSTILTRYSNQPQHF. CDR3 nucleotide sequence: TGCAGTACAATACTGACGAGATATAGCAATCAGCCCCAGCATTTT.

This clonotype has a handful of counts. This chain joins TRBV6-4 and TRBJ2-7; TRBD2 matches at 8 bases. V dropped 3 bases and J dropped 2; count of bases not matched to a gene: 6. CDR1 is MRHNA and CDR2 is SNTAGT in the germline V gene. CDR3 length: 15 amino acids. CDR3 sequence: CASSEGVSGTYEQYF. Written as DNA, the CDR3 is TGTGCCAGCAGTGAAGGGGTTAGCGGGACCTACGAGCAGTACTTC.

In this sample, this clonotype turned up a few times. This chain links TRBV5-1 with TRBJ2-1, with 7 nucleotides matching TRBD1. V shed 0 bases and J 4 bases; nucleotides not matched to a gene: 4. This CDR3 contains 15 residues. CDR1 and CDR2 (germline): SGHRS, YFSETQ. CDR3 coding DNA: TGCGCCAGCAGCTTGGATGCGACAGGGTACAATGAGCAGTTCTTC. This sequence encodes CASSLDATGYNEQFF.

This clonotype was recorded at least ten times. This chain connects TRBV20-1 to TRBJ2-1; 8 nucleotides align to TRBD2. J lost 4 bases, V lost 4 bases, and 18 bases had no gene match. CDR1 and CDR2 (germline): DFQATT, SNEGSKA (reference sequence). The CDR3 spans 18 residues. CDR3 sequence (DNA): TGCAGTGCTAAAGGAGGGGTGGACGGGAGGGCCGTGTACAATGAGCAGTTCTTC. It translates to CSAKGGVDGRAVYNEQFF.

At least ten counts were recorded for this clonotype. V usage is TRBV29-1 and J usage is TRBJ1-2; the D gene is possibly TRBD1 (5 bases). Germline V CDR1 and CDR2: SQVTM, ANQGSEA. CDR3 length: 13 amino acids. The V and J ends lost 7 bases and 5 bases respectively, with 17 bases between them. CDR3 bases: TGCAGCGCAGGGTTGAGTGCAGGTTATGGCTACACCTTC. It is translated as CSAGLSAGYGYTF.

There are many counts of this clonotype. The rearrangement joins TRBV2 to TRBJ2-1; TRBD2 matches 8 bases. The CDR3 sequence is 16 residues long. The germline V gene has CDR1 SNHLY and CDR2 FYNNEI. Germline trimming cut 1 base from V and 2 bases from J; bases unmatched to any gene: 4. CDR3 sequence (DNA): TGTGCCAGCAGTGAAGAACTAGCGGAACCCTACAATGAGCAGTTCTTC. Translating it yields CASSEELAEPYNEQFF.

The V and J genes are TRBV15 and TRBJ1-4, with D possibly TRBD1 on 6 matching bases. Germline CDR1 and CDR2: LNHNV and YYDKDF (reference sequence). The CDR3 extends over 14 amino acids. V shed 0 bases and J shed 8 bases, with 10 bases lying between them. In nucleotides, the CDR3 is TGTGCCACCAGCAGAGATGAGGGGGTGGAAAAACTGTTTTTT. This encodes CATSRDEGVEKLFF. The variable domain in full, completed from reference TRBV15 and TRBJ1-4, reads DAMVIQNPRYQVTQFGKPVTLSCSQTLNHNVMYWYQQKSSQAPKLLFHYYDKDFNNEADTPDNFQSRRPNTSFCFLDIRSPGLGDTAMYLCATSRDEGVEKLFFGSGTQLSVL.

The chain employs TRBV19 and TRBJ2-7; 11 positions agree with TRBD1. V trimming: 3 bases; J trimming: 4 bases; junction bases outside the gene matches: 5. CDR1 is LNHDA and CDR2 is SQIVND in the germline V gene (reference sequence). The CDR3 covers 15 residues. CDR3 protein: CASSIPGQGAYEQYF. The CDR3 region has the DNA TGTGCCAGTAGTATCCCCGGACAGGGGGCATACGAGCAGTACTTC.